The rows below give T cell receptor beta chains drawn from one sample of a study of cytomegalovirus exposure and HLA in healthy donors. The table came from immunoSEQ multiplex PCR; TCRdb's copy has only in-frame clones and leaves some out. The sample yields 180,000 or so clones, roughly 10% seen once. The specimen was PBMCs. These receptors came from a woman aged 25 to 39 in good health and CMV-seropositive. Each CDR3 is given without its conserved first and last residue.

V	CDR3
TRBV4-2	ASSQEYTETYEQY
TRBV6-5	ASSRRGSGSTEAF
TRBV7-6	ASSLEDLLAGVQDTQY
TRBV5-1	ASSWDSGSEF
TRBV5-1	ASTLAGQIGNEQF
TRBV7-2	ASSLGLAAYEQY
TRBV5-1	ASSVQTGVGTEAF
TRBV7-8	ASSLESGSIHEQY
TRBV9	ASSVASGSRNEQY
TRBV6-5	ASSYNPTPEGTIY
TRBV7-8	ASSTSPPGLATEQY
TRBV5-1	ASSTGRNEQF
TRBV21-1	ASSKDRDAGANVLT
TRBV19	ASSSQQGYEQY
TRBV19	ASSPEGMRSYEQY
TRBV7-8	ASSFDRGASPLH
TRBV12-2	ASRSPGQGYEQY
TRBV27	ASSSPRGQGGYT
TRBV29-1	SVGKLRRPETQY
TRBV6-5	ASSEGRAEAF
TRBV11-2	ASRDLGLASRSYEQF
TRBV19	ASSHNRLAKNIQY
TRBV30	AWTLGDEKLF
TRBV27	ASSYGDRAYEQY
TRBV27	ASTHLAGTGGREQY
TRBV13	ASSLVGDTYYGYT
TRBV7-2	ASSLEVRAEQY
TRBV9	ASSAQTNTGELF
TRBV5-1	ASSLGNTGSYGYT
TRBV6-1	ASSETGGSGANVLT
TRBV11-2	ASSLAGLAYSNEQF
TRBV11-2	ASSYRGRNGYT